The 18 T cell receptor beta chains below were found in one sample sequenced in a study of T cell responses to AZD1222 COVID-19 vaccine. The assay was immunoSEQ multiplex PCR, and TCRdb's table has in-frame clones only and misses some. The profile covers around 200,000 clones, with 85% to 95% appearing a single time and roughly 1.7% taken by the ten largest. Here the sequenced sample was peripheral blood, taken 28 days after the second AZD1222 dose. Source of these receptors: an adult who received the AZD1222 COVID-19 vaccine.

The gene calls are TRBV28 and TRBJ2-7, with D uncertain. Germline loops: CDR1 MDHEN, CDR2 SYDVKM. V was clipped by 7 bases and J by 0 bases, with 22 bases between them. This CDR3 spans 17 amino acids. CDR3 sequence (DNA): TGTGCCAGCAACCCTTGGGGTCTCACAATTGACTCCTACGAGCAGTACTTC. This encodes CASNPWGLTIDSYEQYF.

The rearrangement links TRBV4-3 to TRBJ2-5, with 7 bases fitting TRBD1. Germline CDR1 and CDR2: LGHNA and YSLEER. Germline trimming cut 1 base from V and 1 base from J; bases unmatched to any gene: 6. There are 16 residues in the CDR3. The CDR3 region has the DNA TGCGCCAGCAGCCAAGGCACGACAGGGACCCAAGAGACCCAGTACTTC. Encoded protein: CASSQGTTGTQETQYF.

The J gene is TRBJ1-3, the V gene TRBV5-3; D perhaps matches TRBD1 (6 bases). TRBV5-3 is designated an ORF whose function remains uncertain. V lost 4 bases, J lost 0 bases, and 14 bases lay in between. This CDR3 is built from 16 residues. CDR3 nucleotide sequence: TGTGCCAGAAGCCTCGGACAGTTACTCTCTGGAAACACCATATATTTT. Amino acids: CARSLGQLLSGNTIYF.

With regard to this clone: A read error may account for a junction end that differs from germline. This CDR3 reads CSFISGGFLADMQYF. The DNA of the CDR3 is TGCAGCTTTATCAGCGGGGGTTTTCTCGCAGATATGCAGTATTTT. This chain uses TRBV29-1 with TRBJ2-3; TRBD2 agrees at 8 bases. Germline CDR1 and CDR2: SQVTM and ANQGSEA. CDR3 size: 15 residues.

The genes are TRBV2 and TRBJ2-3; TRBD2 matches 11 bases. Germline CDR1 and CDR2: SNHLY and FYNNEI. The CDR3 sequence is 14 residues long. With V trimmed by 5 bases and J by 7 bases, 5 bases remained unmatched. The CDR3 spells CASSSTSGGNTQYF. CDR3 in DNA: TGTGCCAGCAGTTCAACTAGCGGGGGAAATACGCAGTATTTT.

The chain joins TRBV7-9 to TRBJ1-1; TRBD1 aligns across 7 bases. The trim removed 2 bases at V and 4 bases at J, leaving 4 bases unmatched. This CDR3 contains 14 residues. The germline V gene has CDR1 SEHNR and CDR2 FQNEAQ (reference sequence). CDR3 DNA: TGTGCCAGCAGCTTAAGACAGGGCAGCACTGAAGCTTTCTTT. It yields the protein CASSLRQGSTEAFF.

V and J are TRBV6-1 and TRBJ2-7; a weak D match, TRBD2 (7 bases). This CDR3 is 15 amino acids long. The germline V gene encodes CDR1 MNHNS and CDR2 SASEGT. The V and J ends lost 0 bases and 3 bases respectively, with 12 bases between them. CDR3 amino acids: CASSEAGGHIYEQYF. The CDR3, as DNA: TGTGCCAGCAGTGAAGCGGGGGGGCATATCTACGAGCAGTACTTC.

This clone was counted only a few times. The J gene is TRBJ1-1, the V gene TRBV2; 8 nucleotides line up with TRBD1. The germline CDR1 and CDR2 sequences are SNHLY and FYNNEI. The CDR3 runs 13 residues. The junction had 3 bases not matched to a gene; V was cut back by 3 bases and J by 6 bases. The CDR3 loop reads CASSDLTGAEAFF. In nucleotides, the CDR3 is TGTGCCAGCAGTGACTTGACAGGGGCTGAAGCTTTCTTT.

The chain employs TRBV3-1 (or the pseudogene TRBV3-2) and TRBJ2-2, with D perhaps TRBD1 (5 bases). Germline assignment: CDR1 LGHDT and CDR2 YNNKEL (reference sequence). CDR3 length: 13 amino acids. V was trimmed by 3 bases and J by 7 bases, leaving 9 bases between them. CDR3 nucleotides: TGTGCCAGCAGCCACGACAGTTTCGGGGAGCTGTTTTTT. Its protein is CASSHDSFGELFF.

The chain is built from TRBV6-5 and TRBJ2-1; 9 bases align to TRBD1. This CDR3 is built from 16 residues. The germline CDR1 and CDR2 sequences are MNHEY and SVGAGI. After removal of 0 bases from V and 2 bases from J, the junction contained 2 bases not matched to a gene. CDR3 sequence reads: CASSYSNRGPYNEQFF. For the CDR3, the DNA is TGTGCCAGCAGTTACTCGAACAGGGGGCCCTACAATGAGCAGTTCTTC.

The rearrangement uses TRBV6-1 and TRBJ2-5; tentatively, D is TRBD1 (5 bases). CDR1 and CDR2 (germline): MNHNS, SASEGT. The V end was cut by 3 bases, the J end by 5 bases, with 10 bases between. This CDR3 contains 13 residues. The CDR3 protein is CASSEGPRETQYF. The CDR3 nucleotides read TGTGCCAGCAGTGAGGGGCCCCGCGAGACCCAGTACTTC.

This chain connects TRBV6-5 to TRBJ2-3, with 8 bases fitting TRBD1. Germline V gene data show CDR1 as MNHEY and CDR2 as SVGAGI. The CDR3 consists of 15 residues. The V segment lost 2 bases and the J segment 4 bases; nucleotides outside the gene matches: 5. This CDR3 reads CASSYAQGASDTQYF. In DNA form, the CDR3 reads TGTGCCAGCAGTTACGCCCAGGGGGCCTCAGATACGCAGTATTTT.

The chain joins TRBV6-5 to TRBJ1-1; D gene unclear. Germline CDR1 is MNHEY and CDR2 is SVGAGI. The CDR3 has 13 residues. Between the trimmed V and J ends, which lost 7 bases and 2 bases, there was a span of 11 bases. CDR3 loop: CASTIAFNTEAFF. The CDR3 DNA sequence: TGTGCCAGCACAATCGCATTCAACACTGAAGCTTTCTTT.

The chain uses TRBV7-9 and TRBJ2-5; tentative D call: TRBD2 (5 bases). Germline V gene sequence: CDR1 SEHNR, CDR2 FQNEAQ (reference sequence). The CDR3 runs 14 residues. V lost 5 bases and J lost 2, with 12 bases in between. CDR3 residues: CASSHPGSQETQYF. The CDR3 region has the DNA TGTGCCAGCAGCCATCCGGGGAGTCAAGAGACCCAGTACTTC.

As DNA, the CDR3 is TGTGCCAGCAGTTTCCTTACTAGCGGGAGGGCCCGTGAGCAGTTCTTC. Encoded protein: CASSFLTSGRAREQFF. The chain combines TRBV28 with TRBJ2-1; 13 bases match TRBD2. V shed 3 bases, J shed 9 bases, and the junction held 8 bases outside the gene matches. Germline V CDR1 and CDR2: MDHEN, SYDVKM. This CDR3 contains 16 residues.

The chain couples TRBV19 to TRBJ1-6; tentative D call: TRBD1 (6 bases). The CDR3 contains 14 residues. CDR1 is LNHDA and CDR2 is SQIVND in the germline V gene (reference sequence). The V and J ends lost 5 bases and 4 bases respectively, with 9 bases between them. The CDR3 DNA reads as TGTGCCAGTAGTGAGGGGGGGTATAATTCACCCCTCCACTTT. As protein: CASSEGGYNSPLHF.

The chain has TRBV27 and TRBJ1-2; possible D gene TRBD1, 6 bases. The CDR3 consists of 13 residues. Trimming removed 9 bases from V and 8 bases from J, with 19 bases in between. Germline lookup yields CDR1 MNHEY and CDR2 SMNVEV (reference sequence). The CDR3 nucleotides read TGTGCCAGACCCTATGGGGGGGCGGAGGGCTACACCTTC. Its protein is CARPYGGAEGYTF.

V gene TRBV5-1 combines with J gene TRBJ1-4, with unresolved D. The CDR3 spans 15 residues. V dropped 2 bases and J dropped 3 bases, with 11 bases sitting between them. The germline CDR1 and CDR2 sequences are SGHRS and YFSETQ. The CDR3 loop reads CASSLVASPNEKLFF. CDR3 in DNA: TGCGCCAGCAGCTTAGTAGCCTCCCCTAATGAAAAACTGTTTTTT.